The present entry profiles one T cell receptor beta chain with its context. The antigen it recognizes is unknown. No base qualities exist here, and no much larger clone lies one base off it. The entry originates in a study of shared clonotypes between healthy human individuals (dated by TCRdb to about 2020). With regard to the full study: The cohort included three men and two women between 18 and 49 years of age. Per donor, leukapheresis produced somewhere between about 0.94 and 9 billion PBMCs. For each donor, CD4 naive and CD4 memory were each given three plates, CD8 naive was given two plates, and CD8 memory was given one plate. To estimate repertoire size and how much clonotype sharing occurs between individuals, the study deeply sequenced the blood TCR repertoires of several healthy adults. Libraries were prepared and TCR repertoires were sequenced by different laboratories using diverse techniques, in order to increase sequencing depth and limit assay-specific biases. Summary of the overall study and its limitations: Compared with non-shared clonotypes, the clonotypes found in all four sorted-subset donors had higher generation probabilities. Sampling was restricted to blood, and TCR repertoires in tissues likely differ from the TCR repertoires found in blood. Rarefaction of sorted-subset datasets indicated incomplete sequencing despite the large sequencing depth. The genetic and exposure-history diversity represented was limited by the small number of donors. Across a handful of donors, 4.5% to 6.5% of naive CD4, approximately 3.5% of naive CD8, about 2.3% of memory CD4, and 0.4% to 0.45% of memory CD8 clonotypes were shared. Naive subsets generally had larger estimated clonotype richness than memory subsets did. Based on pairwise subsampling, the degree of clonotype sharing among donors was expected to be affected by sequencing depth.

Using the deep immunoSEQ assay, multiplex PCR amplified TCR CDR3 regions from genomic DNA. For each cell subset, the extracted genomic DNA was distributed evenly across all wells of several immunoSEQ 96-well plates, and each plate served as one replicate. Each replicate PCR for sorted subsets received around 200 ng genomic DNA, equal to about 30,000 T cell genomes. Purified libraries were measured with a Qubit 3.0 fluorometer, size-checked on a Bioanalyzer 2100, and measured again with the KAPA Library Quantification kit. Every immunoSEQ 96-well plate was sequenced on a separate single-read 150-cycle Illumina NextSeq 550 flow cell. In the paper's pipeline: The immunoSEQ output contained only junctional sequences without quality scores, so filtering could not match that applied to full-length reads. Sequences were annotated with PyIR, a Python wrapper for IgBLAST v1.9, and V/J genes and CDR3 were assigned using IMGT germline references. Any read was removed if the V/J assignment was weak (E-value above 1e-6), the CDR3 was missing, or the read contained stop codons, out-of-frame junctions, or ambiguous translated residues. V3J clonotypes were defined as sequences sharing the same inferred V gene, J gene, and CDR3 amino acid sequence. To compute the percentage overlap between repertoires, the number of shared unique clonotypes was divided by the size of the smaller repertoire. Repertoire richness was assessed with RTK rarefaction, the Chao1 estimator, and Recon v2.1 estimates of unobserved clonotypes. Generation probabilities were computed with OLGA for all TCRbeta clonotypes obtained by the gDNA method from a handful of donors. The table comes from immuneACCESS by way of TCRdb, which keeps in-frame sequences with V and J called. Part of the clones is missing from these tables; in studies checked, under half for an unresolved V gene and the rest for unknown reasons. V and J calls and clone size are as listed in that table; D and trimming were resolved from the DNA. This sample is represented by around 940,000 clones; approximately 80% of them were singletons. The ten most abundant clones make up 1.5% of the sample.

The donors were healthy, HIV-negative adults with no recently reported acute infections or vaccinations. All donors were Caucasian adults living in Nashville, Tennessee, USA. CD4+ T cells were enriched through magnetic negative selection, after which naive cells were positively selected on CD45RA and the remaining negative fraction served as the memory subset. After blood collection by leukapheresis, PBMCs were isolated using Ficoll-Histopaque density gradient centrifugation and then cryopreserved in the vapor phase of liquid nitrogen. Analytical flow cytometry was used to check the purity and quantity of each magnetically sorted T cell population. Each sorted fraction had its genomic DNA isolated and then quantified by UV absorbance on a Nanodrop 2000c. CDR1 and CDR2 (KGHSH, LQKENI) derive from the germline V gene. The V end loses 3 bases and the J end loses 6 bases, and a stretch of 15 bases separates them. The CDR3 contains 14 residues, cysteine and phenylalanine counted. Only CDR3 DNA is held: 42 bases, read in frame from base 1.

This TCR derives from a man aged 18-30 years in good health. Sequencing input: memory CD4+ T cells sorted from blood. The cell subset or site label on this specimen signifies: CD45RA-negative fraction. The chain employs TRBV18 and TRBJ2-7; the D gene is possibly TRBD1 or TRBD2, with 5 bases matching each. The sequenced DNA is TGTGCCAGCTCACCCCGGAAAGGGGAGAGCGAGCAGTACTTC. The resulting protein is CASSPRKGESEQYF.